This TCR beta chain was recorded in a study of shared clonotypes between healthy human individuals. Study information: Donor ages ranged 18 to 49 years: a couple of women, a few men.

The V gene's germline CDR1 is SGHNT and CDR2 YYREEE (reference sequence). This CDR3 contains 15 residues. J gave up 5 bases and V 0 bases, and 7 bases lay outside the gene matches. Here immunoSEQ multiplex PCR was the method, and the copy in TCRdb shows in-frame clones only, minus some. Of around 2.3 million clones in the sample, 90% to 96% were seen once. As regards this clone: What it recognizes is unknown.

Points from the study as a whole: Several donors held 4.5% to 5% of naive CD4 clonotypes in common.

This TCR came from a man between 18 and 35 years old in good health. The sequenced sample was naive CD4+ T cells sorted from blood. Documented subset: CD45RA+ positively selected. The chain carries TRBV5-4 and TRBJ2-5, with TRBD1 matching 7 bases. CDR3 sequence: CASSLALEGGETQYF. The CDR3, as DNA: TGTGCCAGCAGCTTGGCCCTTGAAGGGGGCGAGACCCAGTACTTC.